This TCR beta chain was profiled in a study of blood T cell repertoires in COVID-19. Study-level background: The analysed material was cDNA or gDNA that came from T cells, B-cell-depleted T cells, or PBMCs.

Recruitment covered about two dozen US areas and drew participants whose ages spanned roughly 18 to 100 years. Each participant's cohort was designated according to participant-reported clinical history. In the original processing: Counts of nucleated cells, estimated from reference gene primer amplification, were obtained. Some clones are missing from TCRdb's copy, which holds only in-frame ones; the method was immunoSEQ multiplex PCR. The V and J calls and clone size come from that table; D and trimming were worked out from the DNA. The table includes 110,000 to 150,000 clones, roughly 80% detected once. Germline V gene lookup returns CDR1 GTSNPN and CDR2 SVGIG (reference sequence). Trimming shortened V by 4 bases and J by 1 base, and 22 bases separated the two germline ends. The CDR3 covers 18 residues. This clone showed up just once.

Sample: PBMCs or T cells enriched from blood (not recorded which). The chain employs TRBV30 and TRBJ2-2, with a weak D call TRBD2 (6 bases). This sequence was found in a woman in her 50s who had recovered from COVID-19. Written as DNA, the CDR3 is TGTGCCTGGAAAGGTACGGCGGCGGGACGGGGGAACACCGGGGAGCTGTTTTTT. This encodes CAWKGTAAGRGNTGELFF.